This T cell receptor beta chain was obtained from a study of T cell responses to AZD1222 COVID-19 vaccine. This table comes from immunoSEQ multiplex PCR, and its TCRdb copy is limited to in-frame clones, with some not included. Among tens of thousands of clones listed, about 83% were seen once. This clone has more than one count but fewer than ten. The sample was peripheral blood, taken on day 0 of AZD1222 vaccination. The source is an adult in good health.

Here the CDR3 DNA reads TGTGCCTGGACCGCCCGACTGATTCTGAACACTGAAGCTTTCTTT. Translation gives CAWTARLILNTEAFF. The rearrangement joins TRBV30 to TRBJ1-1; D ambiguous. The CDR3 is made up of 15 amino acids. The germline V gene has CDR1 GTSNPN and CDR2 SVGIG (reference sequence). Trimming cost V 4 bases and J 0 bases, with 15 bases left between them.